This T cell receptor beta chain was sequenced for a study of T cell repertoires in cytomegalovirus infection. In the study overall: Epitope selection comprised recently identified HLA-C-restricted CMV epitopes and well-studied HLA-B-restricted CMV epitopes. Through public TCR beta signatures, both CMV infection and matching HLA type were indicated.

TCRdb reanalysed the reads using MiXCR and keeps one entry per CDR3 protein. The repertoire holds 750,000 to 900,000 distinct CDR3 sequences, 25% to 30% seen once, with roughly 13% in the top ten. Findings of the study overall: In two of eight donors, the top clonotype was HLA-C-restricted CMV-specific. Identification of carriers of CMV plus the relevant HLA was performed using cumulative public TCR beta family frequency.

This CDR3 contains 14 residues. V was cut by 6 bases and J by 1 base, with 10 bases left in between. The V gene's germline CDR1 is MNHEY and CDR2 SMNVEV (reference sequence). The table lists this clonotype with many counts. Its antigen is undetermined. The sequence derives from a human donor in good health (CMV status not recorded). Some clones in this sample may be carry-over from other donors' samples. The chain couples TRBV27 to TRBJ1-5, with D perhaps TRBD1 (6 bases). Sequencing used cultured CD8+ T cells from PBMCs, obtained from culture after CMV antigen stimulation. Here the CDR3 DNA reads TGTGCCAGCAGCTTAACAGGGAGCAATCAGCCCCAGCATTTT. Protein sequence: CASSLTGSNQPQHF.